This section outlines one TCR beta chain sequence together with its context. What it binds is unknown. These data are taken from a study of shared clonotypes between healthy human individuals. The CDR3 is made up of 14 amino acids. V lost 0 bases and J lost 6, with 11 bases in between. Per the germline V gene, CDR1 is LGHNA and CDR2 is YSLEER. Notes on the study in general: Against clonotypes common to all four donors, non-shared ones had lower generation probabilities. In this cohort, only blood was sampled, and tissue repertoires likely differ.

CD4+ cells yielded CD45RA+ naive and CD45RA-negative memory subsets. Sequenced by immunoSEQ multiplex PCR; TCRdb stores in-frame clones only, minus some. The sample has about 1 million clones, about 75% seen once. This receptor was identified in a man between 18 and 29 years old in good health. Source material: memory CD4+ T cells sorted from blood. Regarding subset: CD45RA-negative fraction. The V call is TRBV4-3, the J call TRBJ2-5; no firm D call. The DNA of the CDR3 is TGCGCCAGCAGCCAAGATTGGGTAGACAAGACCCAGTACTTC. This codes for CASSQDWVDKTQYF.